This T cell receptor (beta chain) was recorded in a study of vaccination and CD4 T cells after COVID-19. Points from the study as a whole: The median proportion of reactive clones detected only post-vaccination in convalescent patients was around 89%.

Sequencing of cultured CD4+ T cell DNA used the Oncomine TCR Beta short-read assay. TCRdb analysed the PCR reads with MiXCR anew, one entry per CDR3 protein. Counted here are some 14,000 distinct CDR3 sequences, about a third occurring once; the ten biggest clones make up about 12%. Trimming took off 2 bases at V and 0 bases at J, with 11 bases between the two ends. The CDR3 sequence is 15 residues long. Germline loops: CDR1 LNHDA, CDR2 SQIVND (reference sequence). The treatment was: roughly ten-day PBMC culture with coronavirus spike peptide pools or control peptides (ViraFEST assay). The sample holds a few counts of this clonotype. Antigen unknown.

Sequenced: CD4+ T cells from blood, cultured in vitro. This rearrangement joins TRBV19 to TRBJ2-7, with a weak D call TRBD2 (6 bases). This sequence originates from a human donor who had recovered from COVID-19. The CDR3 DNA follows: TGTGCCAGTAGTATATGGTCTAGCGCCTCCTACGAGCAGTACTTC. Translating gives CASSIWSSASYEQYF.